Described below is a single TCR beta chain sequence and its context. The record originates from a study of control samples from healthy donors and cancer patients. Here immunoSEQ multiplex PCR was the method, and the copy in TCRdb shows in-frame clones only, minus some. This sample has approximately 130,000 clones; about 87% occur once, and the top ten carry about 2.7%. Germline V gene lookup returns CDR1 SGHKS and CDR2 YYEKEE (reference sequence). The CDR3 covers 14 residues. Trimming removed 2 bases at V and 0 bases at J, with 8 bases between. The sequencing sample was made of blood. The V call is TRBV5-5, the J call TRBJ1-2; possibly TRBD1 for D (6 bases). The source of this sequence is a man aged 55 to 69 in good health. CDR3 DNA: TGTGCCAGCAGCTTAGGACAGCCTAACTATGGCTACACCTTC. Protein sequence: CASSLGQPNYGYTF. Complete variable domain (other parts from reference TRBV5-5 and TRBJ1-2): DAGVTQSPTHLIKTRGQQVTLRCSPISGHKSVSWYQQVLGQGPQFIFQYYEKEERGRGNFPDRFSARQFPNYSSELNVNALLLGDSALYLCASSLGQPNYGYTFGSGTRLTVV.